This TCR beta chain was recovered during a study of shared clonotypes between healthy human individuals. The protocol was immunoSEQ multiplex PCR, while the TCRdb copy is restricted to in-frame clones and leaves out a portion. The sample holds about 2 million clones, about 95% seen once. V dropped 3 bases and J dropped 4 bases, with 9 bases sitting between them. The length of the CDR3 is 13 residues. Germline lookup yields CDR1 SGHNT and CDR2 YYREEE (reference sequence). Study-level findings and limits: The study generally estimated greater richness for naive than memory subsets. The low donor count limited represented genetic and exposure-history diversity.

A single count supports this clone. Antigen unknown. V gene TRBV5-4 combines with J gene TRBJ2-3; D call uncertain. Material for sequencing was naive CD4+ T cells sorted from blood. The subset denotes: CD45RA+ positively selected. The TCR sequence derives from a man aged 18 to 29 in good health. In DNA form, the CDR3 reads TGTGCCAGCAGCTCTCAAGTGGCAGATACGCAGTATTTT. This translates into CASSSQVADTQYF.